This passage covers 20 T cell receptor beta chains from one sample sequenced in a study of OX40 agonist ivuxolimab in advanced cancers. Sequenced by immunoSEQ multiplex PCR; TCRdb stores in-frame clones only, minus some. The sample contains about 110,000 clones, 90% of which appear only once. This specimen consisted of CD4+ or CD8+ T cells sorted from blood, obtained in a trial of the OX40 agonist ivuxolimab. These receptors were collected from an adult with an advanced solid tumor such as melanoma, head and neck, liver or kidney cancer.

In its sample, this clone was seen once. The gene calls are TRBV6-4 and TRBJ2-3; 7 positions agree with TRBD2. Germline-derived CDR1 and CDR2 are MRHNA and SNTAGT. Trimming at V came to 4 bases and at J to 4 bases, leaving 8 bases not matched to a gene. This CDR3 region has 15 residues. The CDR3 here is CASSVGSGYADTQYF. CDR3 DNA: TGTGCCAGCAGTGTTGGTAGCGGGTATGCAGATACGCAGTATTTT.

V and J are TRBV6-1 and TRBJ2-5; 9 nucleotides agree with TRBD1. Losses at the gene ends were 10 bases for V and 4 bases for J; bases not matched to a gene: 13. Germline CDR1 reads MNHNS; CDR2 reads SASEGT. This CDR3 is 15 amino acids long. Written as DNA, the CDR3 is TGTGCCACCTTTGTGGGACAGGGTTTTGGAGAGACCCAGTACTTC. Protein: CATFVGQGFGETQYF.

The chain combines TRBV10-1 with TRBJ2-7; D is perhaps TRBD2 (5 bases). V was cut by 0 bases and J by 6 bases, with 6 bases left in between. This CDR3 has 12 amino acids. Per germline, CDR1 WNHNN and CDR2 SYGVQD (reference sequence). CDR3 nucleotides: TGCGCCAGCAGTGAGTCGAGGGTCGAGCAGTACTTC. Translated, it gives CASSESRVEQYF.

The chain is built from TRBV9 and TRBJ2-7; TRBD1 matches at 10 bases. From germline, CDR1 is SGDLS and CDR2 YYNGEE. There are 15 residues in the CDR3. Trimming removed 0 bases from V and 5 bases from J; junction bases left unmatched: 5. The DNA of the CDR3 is TGTGCCAGCAGCGTAGCCGGGACAGGGGTCCACGAGCAGTACTTC. Translation: CASSVAGTGVHEQYF.

The chain couples TRBV2 to TRBJ2-3, with TRBD2 matching over 9 bases. Unmatched junction bases numbered 7, after V lost 7 bases and J lost 5 bases. The CDR3 loop spans 14 amino acids. Germline V gives CDR1 SNHLY, CDR2 FYNNEI. The CDR3 sequence: CASMRGGVEDTQYF. The CDR3 region has the DNA TGTGCCAGCATGCGGGGGGGAGTCGAAGATACGCAGTATTTT.

In its sample, this clone was seen a few times. The V call is TRBV4-3, the J call TRBJ2-5, with 11 bases fitting TRBD2. CDR3 length: 16 residues. With V trimmed by 2 bases and J by 5 bases, 7 bases remained unmatched. Germline V CDR1 and CDR2: LGHNA, YSLEER. CDR3 DNA sequence: TGCGCCAGCAGCCAATGGGCTAGCGGGGGGCTTGAGACCCAGTACTTC. This translates into CASSQWASGGLETQYF.

The chain recombines TRBV6-5 with TRBJ1-5; 8 nucleotides agree with TRBD1. The J segment lost 6 bases and the V segment lost 6 bases, leaving 4 bases of the junction unmatched. There are 13 residues in the CDR3. Germline V gives CDR1 MNHEY, CDR2 SVGAGI. The CDR3: CASRTGEAQPQHF. Here the CDR3 DNA reads TGTGCCAGCAGGACAGGGGAGGCTCAGCCCCAGCATTTT.

This chain joins TRBV6-1 and TRBJ1-3, with D unresolved. Germline V gives CDR1 MNHNS, CDR2 SASEGT. The V and J ends lost 5 bases and 4 bases respectively, with 6 bases between them. This CDR3 spans 12 amino acids. The DNA for the CDR3 is TGTGCCAGCAGTCCCCGGGGAAACACCATATATTTT. This sequence encodes CASSPRGNTIYF.

This chain links TRBV5-6 with TRBJ2-5; either TRBD1 or TRBD2 may supply D (5 bases each). CDR3 length equals 16 residues. Germline-derived CDR1 and CDR2 are SGHDT and YYEEEE. Trimming pared 4 bases from V and 1 base from J, leaving 17 bases between. The CDR3 sequence: CASSPGTTPVQETQYF. CDR3 coding DNA: TGTGCCAGCAGCCCAGGGACCACCCCCGTCCAAGAGACCCAGTACTTC.

This chain's CDR3 is CASSMFTLEAFF. The CDR3 nucleotides read TGTGCCAGTAGTATGTTTACACTTGAAGCTTTCTTT. The chain links TRBV19 to TRBJ1-1; D uncertain. The CDR3 sequence is 12 residues long. Trimming took 3 bases from V and 7 from J, leaving 9 bases between them. The germline gives CDR1 LNHDA, CDR2 SQIVND (reference sequence).

The chain is built from TRBV27 and TRBJ1-2, with D perhaps TRBD1 (6 bases). CDR1 MNHEY and CDR2 SMNVEV come from the germline V gene (reference sequence). The ends were cut back, 5 bases at V and 1 base at J, with 11 bases in the middle. CDR3 length equals 14 residues. CDR3 in amino acids: CASSMRGGNYGYTF. The CDR3 DNA reads as TGTGCCAGCAGTATGAGGGGGGGTAACTATGGCTACACCTTC.

The rearrangement uses TRBV10-1 and TRBJ2-1, with TRBD2 matching 8 bases. Germline CDR1 reads WNHNN; CDR2 reads SYGVQD (reference sequence). V lost 0 bases, J lost 12 bases, and 13 bases stayed unmatched. The CDR3 is made up of 16 amino acids. The CDR3 DNA reads as TGCGCCAGCAGTGAGTCGATAGCCGGGGGGGGCTTCAGGCAGTTCTTC. Protein product: CASSESIAGGGFRQFF.

The CDR3 loop is CASSSVSGNTIYF. For the CDR3, the DNA is TGTGCCAGCAGCTCAGTCTCTGGAAACACCATATATTTT. The gene calls are TRBV7-6 and TRBJ1-3, with D unclear. CDR3 size: 13 residues. Germline-derived CDR1 and CDR2 are SGHVS and FNYEAQ. V gave up 4 bases and J gave up 0 bases, with 4 bases separating them.

A word on this clone: One end of the junction does not line up with germline, which may come from a read error. V and J are TRBV27 and TRBJ2-7; weak D call: TRBD1 (6 bases). Germline V gives CDR1 MNHEY, CDR2 SMNVEV (reference sequence). The CDR3 sequence is 15 residues long. CDR3 nucleotides: TGTGCCAGCAGGAACTACGGGACACCGTACTACAAGCAGTACTTC. Translating it yields CASRNYGTPYYKQYF.

The J gene is TRBJ1-5, the V gene TRBV5-6; tentatively, D is TRBD1 (5 bases). The CDR3 has 14 residues. Germline assignment: CDR1 SGHDT and CDR2 YYEEEE. V was clipped by 0 bases and J by 1 base, with 5 bases between them. The CDR3 sequence is CASSLEGSNQPQHF. The CDR3, as DNA: TGTGCCAGCAGCTTGGAGGGGAGCAATCAGCCCCAGCATTTT.

This chain links TRBV7-2 with TRBJ2-1; 7 nucleotides agree with TRBD1. V gave up 2 bases and J gave up 0 bases; unmatched junction bases: 4. Per germline, CDR1 SGHTA and CDR2 FQGNSA. The CDR3 is 16 amino acids. CDR3 residues: CASSLLGGSSYNEQFF. CDR3 DNA sequence: TGTGCCAGCAGCTTATTAGGGGGCAGCTCCTACAATGAGCAGTTCTTC.

This clone was counted once. This chain uses TRBV28 with TRBJ2-6, with 7 bases aligning to TRBD2. The germline V gene has CDR1 MDHEN and CDR2 SYDVKM. CDR3 length equals 17 residues. The trim removed 5 bases at V and 2 bases at J, leaving 9 bases unmatched. The DNA for the CDR3 is TGTGCCAGCAGTCCCCTTGGGGAGGGGACTGGGGCCAACGTCCTGACTTTC. This translates into CASSPLGEGTGANVLTF.

With regard to this clone: Other DNA sequences within the sample encode an identical CDR3. The V call is TRBV19, the J call TRBJ1-2; 10 bases agree with TRBD1. This CDR3 comprises 12 residues. V lost 8 bases to trimming and J lost 8 bases; unmatched junction nucleotides: 5. Germline V gives CDR1 LNHDA, CDR2 SQIVND (reference sequence). CDR3 in amino acids: CASEGTGAGYTF. The CDR3 DNA follows: TGTGCCAGTGAAGGGACAGGGGCCGGCTACACCTTC.

CDR3 residues: CASTQWGSMDRLGYTF. CDR3 DNA: TGTGCCAGCACTCAATGGGGGTCGATGGACCGATTGGGCTACACCTTC. The chain is built from TRBV28 and TRBJ1-2, with a tentative D call TRBD1 (5 bases). The germline V gene encodes CDR1 MDHEN and CDR2 SYDVKM. V was cut by 7 bases and J by 8 bases, with 26 bases left in between. This CDR3 region has 16 residues.

The chain carries TRBV19 and TRBJ2-7; D is unresolved. The CDR3 has 14 residues. Germline loops: CDR1 LNHDA, CDR2 SQIVND (reference sequence). V gave up 6 bases and J gave up 0 bases, with 12 bases separating them. The CDR3 coding sequence is TGTGCCAGTAGGGGATCGATAGACTCCTACGAGCAGTACTTC. Encoded protein: CASRGSIDSYEQYF.